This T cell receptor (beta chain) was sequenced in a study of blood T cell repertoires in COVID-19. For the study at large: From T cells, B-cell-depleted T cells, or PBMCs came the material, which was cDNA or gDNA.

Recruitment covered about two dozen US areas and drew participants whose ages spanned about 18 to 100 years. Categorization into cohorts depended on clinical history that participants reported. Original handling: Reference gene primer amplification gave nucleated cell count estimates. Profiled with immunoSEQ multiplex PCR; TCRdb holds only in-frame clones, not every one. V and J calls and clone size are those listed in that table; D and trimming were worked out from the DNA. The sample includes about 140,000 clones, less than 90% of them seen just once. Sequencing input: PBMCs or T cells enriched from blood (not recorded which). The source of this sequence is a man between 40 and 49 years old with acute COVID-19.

CDR3 bases: TGTGCCAGCAGCCAGGGGGACCCCTACGAGCAGTACTTC. Translating gives CASSQGDPYEQYF. This chain joins TRBV11-3 and TRBJ2-7; 7 bases are a match to TRBD1. Germline lookup yields CDR1 SGHNT and CDR2 YENEEA. The CDR3 runs 13 residues. With 5 bases clipped from V and 2 bases from J, the junction kept 3 bases outside the gene matches.